The 20 T cell receptor beta chains listed next were all sequenced from one sample in a study of cytomegalovirus exposure and HLA in healthy donors. PCR involved 60 Vbeta and 13 Jbeta primers. Using immunoSEQ multiplex PCR, the repertoire was profiled, and TCRdb retains in-frame clones only, with some absent. In the table there are around 150,000 clones, over 70% of which are singletons. Sequencing was performed on PBMCs. Receptors originate from a woman in her thirties in good health and CMV-seronegative.

This clone was detected a few times. The chain links TRBV6-6 to TRBJ1-2; D gene ambiguous. V shed 10 bases and J shed 4 bases, with 19 bases lying between them. The CDR3 totals 14 residues. Germline loops: CDR1 MNHNY, CDR2 SVGAGI (reference sequence). Written as DNA, the CDR3 is TGTGCCACGCTCCGGGTCCCCTCTGTCTATGGCTACACCTTC. This encodes CATLRVPSVYGYTF.

DNA of the CDR3: TGTGCCAGCAGTTTGGGGGGATGGGACGCCGGGGAGCTGTTTTTT. It is translated as CASSLGGWDAGELFF. This sequence joins TRBV28 and TRBJ2-2; tentatively, D is TRBD2 (6 bases). The V and J ends lost 3 bases and 6 bases respectively, with 14 bases between them. The CDR3 spans 15 residues. Germline CDR1 MDHEN, CDR2 SYDVKM.

The rearrangement uses TRBV7-6 and TRBJ2-1; 12 bases agree with TRBD2. Germline CDR1 SGHVS, CDR2 FNYEAQ. CDR3 size: 18 residues. V gave up 5 bases and J gave up 2 bases; unmatched junction bases: 10. The CDR3: CASSIVTTSGGPYNEQFF. The CDR3 DNA is TGTGCCAGCAGCATCGTGACAACTAGCGGGGGGCCCTACAATGAGCAGTTCTTC.

This chain's CDR3 is CASSEEANTEAFF. CDR3 coding DNA: TGTGCCAGCAGTGAAGAGGCGAACACTGAAGCTTTCTTT. V is TRBV6-5 and J is TRBJ1-1; no firm D call. V gave up 5 bases and J gave up 1 base, with 8 bases separating them. CDR1 and CDR2 (germline): MNHEY, SVGAGI. The CDR3 runs to 13 residues.

This clone appeared a few times. The chain employs TRBV2 and TRBJ2-1; 9 nucleotides match TRBD2. With 6 bases clipped from V and 9 bases from J, the junction kept 9 bases outside the gene matches. The CDR3 is 14 amino acids. Per germline, CDR1 SNHLY and CDR2 FYNNEI. The CDR3 sequence is CASSPRSGGLEQFF. DNA of the CDR3: TGTGCCAGCAGCCCCAGAAGCGGGGGGCTTGAGCAGTTCTTC.

The V and J genes are TRBV11-2 and TRBJ1-2; D unresolved. This CDR3 has 13 amino acids. V shed 6 bases and J shed 3 bases, with 11 bases lying between them. Looked up from germline, CDR1 is SGHAT and CDR2 is FQNNGV. CDR3 amino acids: CASSRDTYYGYTF. For the CDR3, the DNA is TGTGCCAGCAGTCGTGACACCTACTATGGCTACACCTTC.

V is TRBV29-1 and J is TRBJ1-1; D is undetermined. V was shortened by 4 bases and J by 1 base, with 7 bases between the two germline ends. CDR1 and CDR2 (germline): SQVTM, ANQGSEA. The CDR3 totals 12 residues. DNA of the CDR3: TGCAGCGTTGCGTACAGGAACACTGAAGCTTTCTTT. It specifies CSVAYRNTEAFF.

V and J are TRBV7-8 and TRBJ1-3; tentatively, D is TRBD1 (6 bases). Germline lookup yields CDR1 SGHVS and CDR2 FQNEAQ. V dropped 1 base and J dropped 2 bases, with 9 bases sitting between them. This CDR3 contains 15 residues. The CDR3 DNA follows: TGTGCCAGCAGCTTAGACCACAGGGCTGGAAACACCATATATTTT. Translating gives CASSLDHRAGNTIYF.

The CDR3 DNA follows: TGCGCCAGCAGTGAGATAGGGGATGATAGAGCTTTCTTT. This gives the protein CASSEIGDDRAFF. V and J are TRBV10-1 and TRBJ1-1; possibly TRBD1 for D (5 bases). The CDR3 has 13 amino acids. Germline V gives CDR1 WNHNN, CDR2 SYGVQD (reference sequence). V was clipped by 2 bases and J by 10 bases, with 14 bases between them.

V usage is TRBV9 and J usage is TRBJ1-1; TRBD1 aligns across 8 bases. The length of the CDR3 is 14 residues. The V gene end was trimmed by 4 bases and the J gene end by 2 bases; junction bases not matched to a gene: 4. CDR1 is SGDLS, CDR2 YYNGEE, per germline. CDR3 coding DNA: TGTGCCAGCAGCTCGACAGGGGTTAACACTGAAGCTTTCTTT. It is translated as CASSSTGVNTEAFF.

This clone was observed once. One end of the junction varies from germline; a read error may be responsible. The chain has TRBV7-9 and TRBJ1-4, with D maybe TRBD1 (6 bases). Germline assignment: CDR1 SEHNR and CDR2 FQNEAQ (reference sequence). The CDR3 totals 15 residues. The CDR3 coding sequence is TGTTCCAGCAGCTTCGACAGGCCAACTAATGAAAAACTGTTTTTT. It is translated as CSSSFDRPTNEKLFF.

The chain couples TRBV10-3 to TRBJ1-6; TRBD1 is a possible D gene (5 bases). Germline V gives CDR1 ENHRY, CDR2 SYGVKD. Between the trimmed V and J ends, which lost 0 bases and 7 bases, there was a span of 13 bases. The CDR3 has 16 amino acids. This chain's CDR3 is CAISESAGQTNSPLHF. The CDR3 nucleotides are TGTGCCATCAGTGAGTCGGCCGGACAAACAAATTCACCCCTCCACTTT.

This clone turned up a few times. The rearrangement uses TRBV18 and TRBJ1-1; tentative D call: TRBD1 (6 bases). CDR3 length equals 12 residues. Deletions cut 3 bases from V and 7 bases from J, with 9 bases between. Germline-derived CDR1 and CDR2 are KGHSH and LQKENI. This CDR3 reads CASSPRTDEAFF. The CDR3 DNA reads as TGTGCCAGCTCACCTAGGACAGATGAAGCTTTCTTT.

The J gene is TRBJ1-3, the V gene TRBV5-4; 12 bases are a match to TRBD1. Germline V gene sequence: CDR1 SGHNT, CDR2 YYREEE (reference sequence). After removal of 4 bases from V and 7 bases from J, the junction contained 6 bases not matched to a gene. This CDR3 region has 15 residues. CDR3 sequence reads: CASSEGQGAWNTIYF. The CDR3 region has the DNA TGTGCCAGCAGCGAGGGACAGGGGGCCTGGAACACCATATATTTT.

V and J are TRBV6-6 and TRBJ2-2; possibly TRBD2 for D (5 bases). Germline values: CDR1 MNHNY, CDR2 SVGAGI (reference sequence). V gave up 8 bases and J gave up 0 bases, with 7 bases separating them. The CDR3 sequence is 13 residues long. The CDR3 region is CASRGSNTGELFF. CDR3 in DNA: TGTGCCAGCCGGGGTTCGAACACCGGGGAGCTGTTTTTT.

The V gene is TRBV6-1, the J gene TRBJ1-5; D ambiguous. Trimming removed 2 bases from V and 0 bases from J, with 8 bases in between. Germline CDR1 and CDR2: MNHNS and SASEGT. This CDR3 comprises 15 residues. The CDR3: CASSENPYSNQPQHF. CDR3 bases: TGTGCCAGCAGTGAAAATCCCTATAGCAATCAGCCCCAGCATTTT.

This chain connects TRBV5-1 to TRBJ2-7; no clear D gene. The CDR3 loop spans 14 amino acids. Trimming removed 4 bases at V and 2 bases at J, with 13 bases between. The germline V gene encodes CDR1 SGHRS and CDR2 YFSETQ. The chain's CDR3 is CASSVETRTYEQYF. Written as DNA, the CDR3 is TGCGCCAGCAGCGTCGAGACACGGACCTACGAGCAGTACTTC.

The rearrangement links TRBV7-9 to TRBJ1-6, with 9 nucleotides matching TRBD1. This CDR3 comprises 16 residues. Losses at the gene ends were 5 bases for V and 6 bases for J; bases not matched to a gene: 8. The germline V gene has CDR1 SEHNR and CDR2 FQNEAQ (reference sequence). In DNA form, the CDR3 reads TGTGCCAGCAGCCCCCGTGGGGACAGGGTTAATTCACCCCTCCACTTT. The encoded protein is CASSPRGDRVNSPLHF.

This rearrangement joins TRBV2 to TRBJ2-2, with D perhaps matching TRBD2 (6 bases). The length of the CDR3 is 15 residues. From germline, CDR1 is SNHLY and CDR2 FYNNEI. Trimming pared 4 bases from V and 5 bases from J, leaving 14 bases between. The CDR3, as DNA: TGTGCCAGCAGTGGCGGGACCAGAGGGACCGGGGAGCTGTTTTTT. Protein: CASSGGTRGTGELFF.

In DNA form, the CDR3 reads TGTGCCAGCAGGTATACAGGGGACACTGAAGCTTTCTTT. Translating gives CASRYTGDTEAFF. This sequence joins TRBV6-1 and TRBJ1-1; 7 bases are shared with TRBD1. Unmatched junction bases numbered 4, after V lost 6 bases and J lost 3 bases. This CDR3 region has 13 residues. Germline V CDR1 and CDR2: MNHNS, SASEGT.